One sample yielded the 22 T cell receptor beta chains listed below, sequenced in a study of response to subunit inactivated influenza vaccine (dated by TCRdb to between 2017 and 2018). Receptors were amplified or captured by RT-PCR. TCRdb lists the instrument as Illumina HiSeq 2500. The public reads were quality trimmed at Q25 with fastp and then assembled into clones with MiXCR by TCRdb, keeping productive beta chains. One record per CDR3 amino acid sequence lists the most common genes and DNA. The sample table lists 700,000 to 800,000 distinct CDR3 sequences, approximately 18% of them with a count of one. The ten most abundant clones make up roughly a tenth of the sample. This material consisted of PBMCs from blood, taken 5 days after vaccination. The receptors originated from a man aged 45-65 years who received an inactivated influenza vaccine. Donor details come from another sample of the same person, matched by shared clones.

The V and J genes are TRBV7-2 and TRBJ2-5; TRBD2 agrees at 12 bases. CDR1 is SGHTA and CDR2 is FQGNSA in the germline V gene. The CDR3 totals 16 residues. The V segment lost 9 bases and the J segment 7 bases; nucleotides outside the gene matches: 15. For the CDR3, the DNA is TGTGCCAGTGGAAGGTGGCTAGCGGGGGGGTCAATGACCCAGTACTTC. This gives the protein CASGRWLAGGSMTQYF.

This clonotype occurred a few times. The J gene is TRBJ1-5, the V gene TRBV6-1; D is ambiguous. The V gene lost 6 bases and the J gene lost 7 bases, with 10 bases spanning the gap. This CDR3 has 12 residues. Germline V gene lookup returns CDR1 MNHNS and CDR2 SASEGT. CDR3 coding DNA: TGTGCCAGCAGCGTACTTAGGCAGCCCCAGCATTTT. This codes for CASSVLRQPQHF.

In this sample, this clonotype turned up a few times. The chain uses TRBV3-1 and TRBJ1-2; the match to TRBD1 covers 9 bases. This CDR3 has 16 amino acids. Germline CDR1 is LGHDT and CDR2 is YNNKEL (reference sequence). V lost 4 bases, J lost 8 bases, and 14 bases stayed unmatched. CDR3 DNA sequence: TGTGCCAGCAGCCCAACCACCGGACAGGGGAAAGGCGGCTACACCTTC. Translated: CASSPTTGQGKGGYTF.

This clonotype was seen a handful of times. The chain combines TRBV10-3 with TRBJ1-1; tentatively, D is TRBD1 (6 bases). The CDR3 runs 15 residues. Germline loops: CDR1 ENHRY, CDR2 SYGVKD. The V end was cut by 3 bases, the J end by 5 bases, with 16 bases between. CDR3 nucleotide sequence: TGTGCCATCAGTGAAAAACAGGGAAGTGGGACTGAAGCTTTCTTT. Translated: CAISEKQGSGTEAFF.

There are a few counts of this clonotype. V gene TRBV24-1 combines with J gene TRBJ2-3; 8 nucleotides agree with TRBD2. Germline CDR1 reads KGHDR; CDR2 reads SFDVKD. V shed 0 bases and J 6 bases; nucleotides not matched to a gene: 10. CDR3 length: 17 residues. The CDR3 DNA reads as TGTGCCACCAGTGATTTGCAACCAGCGGGGGCGCGGGATACGCAGTATTTT. Translating it yields CATSDLQPAGARDTQYF.

This clonotype was detected only a few times. The chain uses TRBV5-1 and TRBJ2-5, with D unresolved. The CDR3 sequence is 13 residues long. CDR1 and CDR2 (germline): SGHRS, YFSETQ. Trimming took 0 bases from V and 4 from J, leaving 7 bases between them. The CDR3 loop is CASSLDGPETQYF. The CDR3 region has the DNA TGCGCCAGCAGCTTGGATGGTCCAGAGACCCAGTACTTC.

V gene TRBV12-3 or TRBV12-4 combines with J gene TRBJ2-7; TRBD1 might be the D (6 bases). V shed 7 bases and J shed 0 bases, with 13 bases lying between them. The CDR3 totals 14 residues. The CDR3 here is CASKPAGASYEQYF. The CDR3 DNA reads as TGTGCCAGCAAACCGGCAGGGGCCTCCTACGAGCAGTACTTC.

In its sample, this clonotype was seen a few times. CDR3 in DNA: TGTGCCAGCAGCCGATATCAGTCAGATACGCAGTATTTT. Translated, it gives CASSRYQSDTQYF. The genes are TRBV3-1 and TRBJ2-3; D is unclear. The CDR3 length is 13 residues. Trimming left V 4 bases short and J 4 bases short, with 9 bases between. CDR1 and CDR2 from the germline V gene are LGHDT and YNNKEL (reference sequence).

This clonotype has at least ten counts. This chain links TRBV12-3 or TRBV12-4 with TRBJ1-6; 8 nucleotides line up with TRBD1. Trimming cost V 1 base and J 10 bases; bases outside gene matches: 6. The CDR3 is made up of 15 amino acids. The CDR3 loop is CASSLGTGKSSPLHF. CDR3 coding DNA: TGTGCCAGCAGTTTAGGGACAGGGAAAAGCTCACCCCTCCACTTT.

This clonotype has a handful of counts. CDR3 sequence (DNA): TGTGCCAGCAGTTCGACAGGGGGCGCCGGCACCGGGGAGCTGTTTTTT. Translation: CASSSTGGAGTGELFF. V is TRBV27 and J is TRBJ2-2; TRBD1 matches at 10 bases. The CDR3 totals 16 residues. V dropped 4 bases and J dropped 4; count of bases not matched to a gene: 6. Germline V gene lookup returns CDR1 MNHEY and CDR2 SMNVEV (reference sequence).

This clonotype has just a few counts. V and J are TRBV4-1 and TRBJ2-5, with D unclear. The CDR3 is 15 amino acids. The V gene's germline CDR1 is MGHRA and CDR2 YSYEKL. Trimming shortened V by 0 bases and J by 1 base, and 9 bases separated the two germline ends. This CDR3 reads CASSQDRRFQETQYF. In DNA form, the CDR3 reads TGCGCCAGCAGCCAAGATCGCCGTTTCCAAGAGACCCAGTACTTC.

The chain couples TRBV7-8 to TRBJ2-5; 9 bases are a match to TRBD2. V dropped 2 bases and J dropped 6; count of bases not matched to a gene: 16. Germline V CDR1 and CDR2: SGHVS, FQNEAQ. This CDR3 is 18 amino acids long. The CDR3, as DNA: TGTGCCAGCAGCTTAATAGCGGAGGTCAGCGGGAGGTGGAAGACCCAGTACTTC. It is translated as CASSLIAEVSGRWKTQYF.

This clonotype was detected a few times. The J gene is TRBJ2-1, the V gene TRBV11-3; D gene ambiguous. This CDR3 contains 14 residues. CDR1 is SGHNT, CDR2 YENEEA, per germline. V lost 3 bases and J 9 bases, leaving 15 bases between the germline ends. CDR3 coding DNA: TGTGCCAGCAGCTTGGGTAGCATTCATAGTGAGCAGTTCTTC. Translated, it gives CASSLGSIHSEQFF.

This clonotype showed up many times. The chain links TRBV12-3 or TRBV12-4 to TRBJ2-1, with D tentatively TRBD1 or TRBD2 (5 bases each). The CDR3 runs 14 residues. V was shortened by 6 bases and J by 5 bases, with 14 bases between the two germline ends. The CDR3 DNA reads TGTGCCAGCAGACCGGGACGGAAGAACAATGAGCAGTTCTTC. Its translation is CASRPGRKNNEQFF.

This chain connects TRBV20-1 to TRBJ2-7, with TRBD1 matching over 10 bases. The J segment lost 5 bases and the V segment lost 4 bases, leaving 8 bases of the junction unmatched. CDR1 and CDR2 from the germline V gene are DFQATT and SNEGSKA (reference sequence). The length of the CDR3 is 14 residues. The CDR3 sequence is CSATRQGAVDEQYF. Written as DNA, the CDR3 is TGCAGTGCTACCAGACAGGGGGCAGTGGACGAGCAGTACTTC.

This clonotype was counted ten times or more. V and J are TRBV20-1 and TRBJ2-3; 8 nucleotides match TRBD2. Germline trimming cut 3 bases from V and 3 bases from J; bases unmatched to any gene: 5. The CDR3 is 14 residues long. From germline, CDR1 is DFQATT and CDR2 SNEGSKA (reference sequence). This CDR3 is CSARRSGRTDTQYF. The CDR3 bases are TGCAGTGCTAGGAGGAGCGGGAGAACAGATACGCAGTATTTT.

This chain uses TRBV7-2 with TRBJ2-7; the match to TRBD2 covers 10 bases. This CDR3 has 16 residues. J gave up 2 bases and V 1 base, and 5 bases lay outside the gene matches. Germline values: CDR1 SGHTA, CDR2 FQGNSA. In nucleotides, the CDR3 is TGTGCCAGCAGCTTAGAGGGACTAGCGCGGACCTACGAGCAGTACTTC. Its translation is CASSLEGLARTYEQYF. The full variable domain, completed using reference TRBV7-2 and TRBJ2-7, is GAGVSQSPSNKVTEKGKDVELRCDPISGHTALYWYRQSLGQGLEFLIYFQGNSAPDKSGLPSDRFSAERTGGSVSTLTIQRTQQEDSAVYLCASSLEGLARTYEQYFGPGTRLTVT.

The J gene is TRBJ2-1, the V gene TRBV3-1; D is possibly TRBD2 (6 bases). CDR3 length equals 16 residues. Trimming took off 4 bases at V and 6 bases at J, with 19 bases between the two ends. The germline CDR1 and CDR2 sequences are LGHDT and YNNKEL (reference sequence). CDR3 in amino acids: CASSPQGLVGGNEQFF. CDR3 DNA sequence: TGTGCCAGCAGCCCGCAAGGTCTAGTGGGAGGCAATGAGCAGTTCTTC.

This clonotype was seen a few times. The chain recombines TRBV24-1 with TRBJ2-3; TRBD1 matches 8 bases. Germline V gene data show CDR1 as KGHDR and CDR2 as SFDVKD. The CDR3 length is 13 residues. Trimming cost V 11 bases and J 2 bases; bases outside gene matches: 5. The CDR3 sequence: CAIQDRDTDTQYF. In nucleotides, the CDR3 is TGTGCCATTCAGGACAGGGACACAGATACGCAGTATTTT.

The V and J genes are TRBV12-3 or TRBV12-4 and TRBJ2-3; 9 positions agree with TRBD1. The length of the CDR3 is 13 residues. The ends lost 5 bases at V and 6 bases at J; junction bases unmatched: 3. Here the CDR3 reads CASSTGGRDTQYF. CDR3 bases: TGTGCCAGCAGTACAGGGGGCCGCGATACGCAGTATTTT.

CDR3 loop: CASKQGGSYEQYF. As DNA, the CDR3 is TGTGCCAGCAAGCAGGGGGGTTCCTACGAGCAGTACTTC. The chain links TRBV2 to TRBJ2-7, with D possibly being TRBD1 (7 bases). Germline V lookup: CDR1 SNHLY, CDR2 FYNNEI. V dropped 7 bases and J dropped 1 base, with 11 bases sitting between them. The CDR3 runs 13 residues.

The chain is built from TRBV6-1 and TRBJ2-3, with no clear D. Germline V gene data show CDR1 as MNHNS and CDR2 as SASEGT. The CDR3 runs to 14 residues. V lost 5 bases to trimming and J lost 2 bases, with 11 bases between them. CDR3 amino acids: CASSQTLFTDTQYF. In nucleotides, the CDR3 is TGTGCCAGCAGTCAGACCCTATTCACAGATACGCAGTATTTT.